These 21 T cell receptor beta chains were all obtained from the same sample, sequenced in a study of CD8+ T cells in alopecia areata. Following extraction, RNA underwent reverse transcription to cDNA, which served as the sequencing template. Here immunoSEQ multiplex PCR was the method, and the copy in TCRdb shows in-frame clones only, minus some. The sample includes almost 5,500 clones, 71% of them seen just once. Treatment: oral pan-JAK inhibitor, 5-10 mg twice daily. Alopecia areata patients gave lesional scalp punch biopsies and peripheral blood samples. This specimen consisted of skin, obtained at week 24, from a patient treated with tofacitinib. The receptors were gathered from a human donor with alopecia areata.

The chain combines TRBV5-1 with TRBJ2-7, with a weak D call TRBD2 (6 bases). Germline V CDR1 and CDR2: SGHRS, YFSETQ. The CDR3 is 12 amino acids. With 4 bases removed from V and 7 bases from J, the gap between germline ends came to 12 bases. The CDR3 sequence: CASSPYGGEQYF. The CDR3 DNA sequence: TGCGCCAGCAGCCCGTATGGGGGGGAGCAGTACTTC. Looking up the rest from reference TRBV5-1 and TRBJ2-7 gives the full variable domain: KAGVTQTPRYLIKTRGQQVTLSCSPISGHRSVSWYQQTPGQGLQFLFEYFSETQRNKGNFPGRFSGRQFSNSRSEMNVSTLELGDSALYLCASSPYGGEQYFGPGTRLTVT.

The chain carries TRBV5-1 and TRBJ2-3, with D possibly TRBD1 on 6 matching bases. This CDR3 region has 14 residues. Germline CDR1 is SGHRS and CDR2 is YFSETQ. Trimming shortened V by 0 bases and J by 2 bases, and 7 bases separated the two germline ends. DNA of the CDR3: TGCGCCAGCAGCTTGGCAGGGGCCACAGATACGCAGTATTTT. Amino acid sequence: CASSLAGATDTQYF. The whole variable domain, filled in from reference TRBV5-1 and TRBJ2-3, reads KAGVTQTPRYLIKTRGQQVTLSCSPISGHRSVSWYQQTPGQGLQFLFEYFSETQRNKGNFPGRFSGRQFSNSRSEMNVSTLELGDSALYLCASSLAGATDTQYFGPGTRLTVL.

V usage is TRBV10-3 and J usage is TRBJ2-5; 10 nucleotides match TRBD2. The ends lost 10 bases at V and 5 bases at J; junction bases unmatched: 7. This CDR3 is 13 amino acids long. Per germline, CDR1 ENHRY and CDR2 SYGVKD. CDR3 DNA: TGTGCCACCGAGCGGGGGGGCGGCGAGACCCAGTACTTC. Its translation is CATERGGGETQYF.

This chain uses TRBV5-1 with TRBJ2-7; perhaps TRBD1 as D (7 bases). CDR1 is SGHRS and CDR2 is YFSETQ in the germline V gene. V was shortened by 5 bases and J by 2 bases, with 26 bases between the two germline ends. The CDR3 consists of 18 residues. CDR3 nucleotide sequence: TGCGCCAGCAGGGCAGTTTTTCGCGGGACAGCAATACCCTACGAGCAGTACTTC. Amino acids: CASRAVFRGTAIPYEQYF.

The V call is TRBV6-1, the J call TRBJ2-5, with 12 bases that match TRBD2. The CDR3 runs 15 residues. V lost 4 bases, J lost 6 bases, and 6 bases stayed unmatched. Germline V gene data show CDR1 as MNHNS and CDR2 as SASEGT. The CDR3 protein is CASSVPSGGAQTQYF. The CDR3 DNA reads TGTGCCAGCAGTGTTCCTAGCGGGGGGGCCCAGACCCAGTACTTC.

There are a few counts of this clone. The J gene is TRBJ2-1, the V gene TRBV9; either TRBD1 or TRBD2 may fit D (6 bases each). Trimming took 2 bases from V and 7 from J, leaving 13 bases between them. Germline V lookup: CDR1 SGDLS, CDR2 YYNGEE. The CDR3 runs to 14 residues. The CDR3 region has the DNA TGTGCCAGCAGCGTGTACACAGGGAGGAATGAGCAGTTCTTC. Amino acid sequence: CASSVYTGRNEQFF.

CDR3 sequence (DNA): TGTGCCAGTATGCCCTGGGCCAGCAATCAGCCCCAGCATTTT. This sequence encodes CASMPWASNQPQHF. The chain couples TRBV19 to TRBJ1-5; D not resolved. The CDR3 has 14 residues. Per the germline V gene, CDR1 is LNHDA and CDR2 is SQIVND (reference sequence). The ends were cut back, 7 bases at V and 1 base at J, with 11 bases in the middle. Looking up the rest from reference TRBV19 and TRBJ1-5 gives the full variable domain: DGGITQSPKYLFRKEGQNVTLSCEQNLNHDAMYWYRQDPGQGLRLIYYSQIVNDFQKGDIAEGYSVSREKKESFPLTVTSAQKNPTAFYLCASMPWASNQPQHFGDGTRLSIL.

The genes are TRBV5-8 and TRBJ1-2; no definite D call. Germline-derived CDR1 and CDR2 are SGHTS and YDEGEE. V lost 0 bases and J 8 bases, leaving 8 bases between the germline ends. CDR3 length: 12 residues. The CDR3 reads CASSLGLGGYTF. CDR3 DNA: TGTGCCAGCAGCTTGGGATTGGGAGGCTACACCTTC.

The CDR3 DNA reads as TGTGCCACCAGCAGAGATAGTCGGCTAGCGGGGGGTATAGGCAAAAACATTCAGTACTTC. Encoded protein: CATSRDSRLAGGIGKNIQYF. The V gene is TRBV15, the J gene TRBJ2-4, with TRBD2 identical over 11 bases. Germline loops: CDR1 LNHNV, CDR2 YYDKDF (reference sequence). CDR3 length: 20 residues. V lost 0 bases, J lost 3 bases, and 13 bases stayed unmatched. Based on the CDR3 plus reference TRBV15 and TRBJ2-4, the full variable domain is DAMVIQNPRYQVTQFGKPVTLSCSQTLNHNVMYWYQQKSSQAPKLLFHYYDKDFNNEADTPDNFQSRRPNTSFCFLDIRSPGLGDTAMYLCATSRDSRLAGGIGKNIQYFGAGTRLSVL.

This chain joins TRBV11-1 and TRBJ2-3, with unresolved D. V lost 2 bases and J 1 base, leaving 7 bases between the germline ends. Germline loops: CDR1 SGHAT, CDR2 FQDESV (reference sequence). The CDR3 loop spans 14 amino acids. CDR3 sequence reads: CASSLQTGTDTQYF. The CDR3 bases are TGTGCCAGCAGCTTACAGACTGGCACAGATACGCAGTATTTT.

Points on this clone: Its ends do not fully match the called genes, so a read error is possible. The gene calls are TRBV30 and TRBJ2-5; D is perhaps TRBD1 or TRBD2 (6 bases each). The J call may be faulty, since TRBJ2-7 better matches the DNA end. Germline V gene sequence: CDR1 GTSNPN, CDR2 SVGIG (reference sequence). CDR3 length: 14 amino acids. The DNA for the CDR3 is TGTGCTTGGAAAACCCCGGGGGCAGGCTACGAGCAGTACTTC. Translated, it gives CAWKTPGAGYEQYF.

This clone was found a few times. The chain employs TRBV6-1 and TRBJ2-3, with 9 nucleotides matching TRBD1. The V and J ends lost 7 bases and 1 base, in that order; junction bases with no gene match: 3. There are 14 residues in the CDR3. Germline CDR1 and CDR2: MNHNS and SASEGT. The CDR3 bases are TGTGCCAGCAAACGGACAGGGGGCACAGATACGCAGTATTTT. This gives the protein CASKRTGGTDTQYF.

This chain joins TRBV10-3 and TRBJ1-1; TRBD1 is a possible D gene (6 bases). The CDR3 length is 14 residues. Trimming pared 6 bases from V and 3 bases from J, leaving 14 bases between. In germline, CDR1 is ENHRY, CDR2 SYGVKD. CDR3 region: CAIRAGGLYTEAFF. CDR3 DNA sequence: TGTGCCATCAGGGCCGGGGGGCTGTACACTGAAGCTTTCTTT.

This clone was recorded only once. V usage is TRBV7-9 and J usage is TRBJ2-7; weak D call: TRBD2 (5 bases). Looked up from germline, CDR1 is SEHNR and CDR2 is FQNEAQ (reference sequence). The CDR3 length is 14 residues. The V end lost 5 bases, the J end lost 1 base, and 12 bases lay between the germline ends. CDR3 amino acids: CASSPGERSYEQYF. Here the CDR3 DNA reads TGTGCCAGCAGCCCCGGTGAGCGGTCCTACGAGCAGTACTTC.

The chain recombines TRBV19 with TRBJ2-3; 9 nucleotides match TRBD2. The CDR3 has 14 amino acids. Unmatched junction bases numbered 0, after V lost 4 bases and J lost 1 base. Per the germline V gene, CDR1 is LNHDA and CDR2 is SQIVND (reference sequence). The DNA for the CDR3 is TGTGCCAGTAGTAAGCGGGGGGGCACAGATACGCAGTATTTT. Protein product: CASSKRGGTDTQYF. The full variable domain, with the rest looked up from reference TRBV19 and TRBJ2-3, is DGGITQSPKYLFRKEGQNVTLSCEQNLNHDAMYWYRQDPGQGLRLIYYSQIVNDFQKGDIAEGYSVSREKKESFPLTVTSAQKNPTAFYLCASSKRGGTDTQYFGPGTRLTVL.

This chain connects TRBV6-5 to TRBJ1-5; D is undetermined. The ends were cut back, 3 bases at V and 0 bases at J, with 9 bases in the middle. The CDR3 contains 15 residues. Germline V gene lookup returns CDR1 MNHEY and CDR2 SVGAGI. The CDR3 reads CASSYNSYSNQPQHF. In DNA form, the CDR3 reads TGTGCCAGCAGTTATAACAGTTATAGCAATCAGCCCCAGCATTTT.

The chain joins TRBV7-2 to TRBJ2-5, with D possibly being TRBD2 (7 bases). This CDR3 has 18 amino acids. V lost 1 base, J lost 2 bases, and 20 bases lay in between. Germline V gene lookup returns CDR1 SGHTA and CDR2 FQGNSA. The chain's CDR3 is CASSLGPWGRGPQETQYF. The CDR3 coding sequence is TGTGCCAGCAGCTTAGGGCCCTGGGGGCGGGGGCCTCAAGAGACCCAGTACTTC.

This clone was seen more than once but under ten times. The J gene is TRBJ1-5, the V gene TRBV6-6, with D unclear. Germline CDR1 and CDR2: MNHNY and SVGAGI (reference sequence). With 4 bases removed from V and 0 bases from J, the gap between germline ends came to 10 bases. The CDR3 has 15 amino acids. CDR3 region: CASSWSNLSNQPQHF. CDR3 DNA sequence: TGTGCCAGCAGTTGGTCAAATCTTAGCAATCAGCCCCAGCATTTT.

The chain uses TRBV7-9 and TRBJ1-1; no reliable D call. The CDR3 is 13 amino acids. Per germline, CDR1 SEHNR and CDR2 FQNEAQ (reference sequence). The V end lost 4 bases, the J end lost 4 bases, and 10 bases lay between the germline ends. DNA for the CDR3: TGTGCCAGCAGCTCCGTCGCTGGCACTGAAGCTTTCTTT. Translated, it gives CASSSVAGTEAFF.

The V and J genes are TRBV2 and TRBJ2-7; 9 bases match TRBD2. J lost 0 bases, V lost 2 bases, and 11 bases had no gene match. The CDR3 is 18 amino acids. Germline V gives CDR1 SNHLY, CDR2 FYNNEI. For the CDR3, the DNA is TGTGCCAGCAGTGAAATAATGCTAGCGGGGACTAGCTCCTACGAGCAGTACTTC. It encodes CASSEIMLAGTSSYEQYF.

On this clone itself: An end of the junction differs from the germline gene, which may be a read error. CDR3 in amino acids: CASSEGAGADTGELFF. The CDR3 DNA reads as TGTGCTAGCAGCGAGGGGGCAGGCGCCGACACCGGGGAGCTGTTTTTT. The chain employs TRBV7-7 and TRBJ2-2, with TRBD1 matching over 7 bases. The germline gives CDR1 SSHAT, CDR2 FNYEAQ (reference sequence). The CDR3 contains 16 residues.